This entry describes one T cell receptor (beta chain). Its antigen is undetermined. This record comes from a study of T cells expressing NK-cell markers. Looking at the study overall: Sorted CD3+CD56-NKG2C+, CD3+CD56+NKG2C+ and CD3+CD56+NKG2C- T cells supplied the TCR beta repertoires.

TCRdb re-called the 5' RACE reads; one entry per CDR3 protein, DNA not given. This sample lists 150,000 or so distinct CDR3 sequences; its ten largest clones have about 39%. Germline V gene lookup returns CDR1 LNHNV and CDR2 YYDKDF (reference sequence). The CDR3 is made up of 14 amino acids. General observations from the study: Certain NKG2C+ T cell clones were expanded, and their HCMV specificity remained unclear. For four donors, these clonotypes were likewise the leading ones in the CD3+CD56-NKG2C+ fraction.

Sequencing input: blood T cells: a sorted CD56 or NKG2C T cell subset, CD4+ or CD8+ T cells, or bulk PBMC T cells (not recorded which). This sequence originates from a woman aged 50 to 60 in good health. The V and J genes are TRBV15 and TRBJ1-2; with no DNA, the TCRdb D assignment of TRBD1 cannot be verified. The CDR3 reads CATSTGGVFHGYTF.